One sample yielded the 8 T cell receptor beta chains listed below, sequenced in a study of OX40 agonist ivuxolimab in advanced cancers. Some clones are missing from TCRdb's copy, which holds only in-frame ones; the method was immunoSEQ multiplex PCR. The sample yields fewer than 45,000 clones, more than 75% seen once. Sequenced here: CD4+ or CD8+ T cells sorted from blood, sampled in a trial of the OX40 agonist ivuxolimab. The receptors derive from an adult with an advanced solid tumor such as melanoma, head and neck, liver or kidney cancer.

The J gene is TRBJ1-5, the V gene TRBV4-1; D is perhaps TRBD1 (5 bases). In germline, CDR1 is MGHRA, CDR2 YSYEKL. CDR3 length equals 16 residues. V lost 1 base, J lost 4 bases, and 14 bases lay in between. This CDR3 is CASSQGDRTFNQPQHF. For the CDR3, the DNA is TGCGCCAGCAGCCAAGGAGACAGAACGTTTAATCAGCCCCAGCATTTT.

V and J are TRBV19 and TRBJ1-1; TRBD1 matches at 8 bases. The CDR3 covers 14 residues. CDR1 LNHDA and CDR2 SQIVND come from the germline V gene (reference sequence). V shed 4 bases and J 6 bases; nucleotides not matched to a gene: 7. In nucleotides, the CDR3 is TGTGCCAGTAGTACTCATCAGGGGGCCCCTGAAGCTTTCTTT. This codes for CASSTHQGAPEAFF. Based on the CDR3 plus reference TRBV19 and TRBJ1-1, the full variable domain is DGGITQSPKYLFRKEGQNVTLSCEQNLNHDAMYWYRQDPGQGLRLIYYSQIVNDFQKGDIAEGYSVSREKKESFPLTVTSAQKNPTAFYLCASSTHQGAPEAFFGQGTRLTVV.

This clone was picked up one time. The chain links TRBV15 to TRBJ2-2; D assignment may be TRBD1 or TRBD2 (6 bases each). Germline CDR1 reads LNHNV; CDR2 reads YYDKDF (reference sequence). The CDR3 has 15 amino acids. V lost 4 bases to trimming and J lost 6 bases, with 15 bases between them. The CDR3 DNA is TGTGCCACCAGCATTCCCCGGGGGCTGGCCGGGGAGCTGTTTTTT. It encodes CATSIPRGLAGELFF.

This clone was seen a handful of times. The V and J genes are TRBV12-5 and TRBJ1-2, with D possibly matching TRBD1 (5 bases). CDR1 LGHNT and CDR2 FRNRAP come from the germline V gene. V dropped 1 base and J dropped 4 bases, with 10 bases sitting between them. There are 14 residues in the CDR3. CDR3 residues: CASGLGRALYGYTF. The DNA for the CDR3 is TGTGCTAGTGGTTTGGGCAGGGCCCTCTATGGCTACACCTTC. The full variable domain, with the rest looked up from reference TRBV12-5 and TRBJ1-2, is DARVTQTPRHKVTEMGQEVTMRCQPILGHNTVFWYRQTMMQGLELLAYFRNRAPLDDSGMPKDRFSAEMPDATLATLKIQPSEPRDSAVYFCASGLGRALYGYTFGSGTRLTVV.

The chain employs TRBV13 and TRBJ1-2, with D perhaps matching TRBD1 (5 bases). Germline-derived CDR1 and CDR2 are PRHDT and FYEKMQ (reference sequence). Trimming took off 4 bases at V and 1 base at J, with 10 bases between the two ends. The CDR3 totals 14 residues. This chain's CDR3 is CASSSPDSNYGYTF. CDR3 bases: TGTGCCAGCAGCTCCCCCGACAGTAACTATGGCTACACCTTC.

The chain joins TRBV30 to TRBJ1-5, with D maybe TRBD1 (6 bases). The CDR3 extends over 14 amino acids. Germline V gene data show CDR1 as GTSNPN and CDR2 as SVGIG (reference sequence). Trimming shortened V by 0 bases and J by 7 bases, and 13 bases separated the two germline ends. The CDR3, as DNA: TGTGCCTGGAGTGTACCCAGGGGTGAACAGCCCCAGCATTTT. It specifies CAWSVPRGEQPQHF.

This chain joins TRBV7-2 and TRBJ1-2; weak D call: TRBD1 (5 bases). The V end was cut by 4 bases, the J end by 7 bases, with 22 bases between. CDR1 is SGHTA and CDR2 is FQGNSA in the germline V gene. The CDR3 length is 16 residues. CDR3 loop: CASSSARGLMVSGYTF. In nucleotides, the CDR3 is TGTGCCAGCAGCTCGGCAAGGGGTTTAATGGTCTCTGGCTACACCTTC.

The chain combines TRBV28 with TRBJ1-4; D is perhaps TRBD1 (5 bases). Trimming stripped 5 bases from V and 8 bases from J, with 21 bases between. Germline V gene lookup returns CDR1 MDHEN and CDR2 SYDVKM. There are 16 residues in the CDR3. The CDR3 region is CASSTPHRLSREKLFF. DNA of the CDR3: TGTGCCAGCAGTACCCCACACAGGTTATCTAGGGAAAAACTGTTTTTT.